The source of this T cell receptor (beta chain) is a study of blood T cell repertoires in COVID-19. Study information: Collection of acute and convalescent COVID-19 samples took place in the United States, Italy and Spain. PBMCs, B-cell-depleted T cells, or T cells provided the cDNA or gDNA that made up the material.

In the authors' methods: Reference gene primers were amplified, and this amplification served to estimate nucleated cell counts. The table came from immunoSEQ multiplex PCR; TCRdb's copy has only in-frame clones and leaves some out. That table furnishes V, J and clone size, whereas the DNA furnished D and trimming. The sample includes a few hundred thousand clones, approximately 89% of them seen just once. The source is a woman aged 60-75 years with acute or convalescent COVID-19. The sequencing input was peripheral blood.

In DNA, the CDR3 is TGTGCCAGTAGTGAGGGCGCGGCGTTGTCTGCCGAGCAGTACTTC. Amino acid sequence: CASSEGAALSAEQYF. The gene calls are TRBV19 and TRBJ2-7; D might be TRBD2 (5 bases). V gave up 5 bases and J gave up 6 bases, with 20 bases separating them. This CDR3 contains 15 residues. CDR1 and CDR2 from the germline V gene are LNHDA and SQIVND (reference sequence).